Below are 12 T cell receptor beta chains sequenced from a single sample in a study of OX40 agonist ivuxolimab in advanced cancers. Only in-frame clones appear in the TCRdb table, and some are missing; sequencing was by immunoSEQ multiplex PCR. The sample lists approximately 60,000 clones; 83% were seen once. This sample comprised CD4+ or CD8+ T cells sorted from blood, obtained in a trial of the OX40 agonist ivuxolimab. All receptors derive from an adult with an advanced solid tumor such as melanoma, head and neck, liver or kidney cancer.

The chain has TRBV7-9 and TRBJ1-6; 8 nucleotides align to TRBD1. This CDR3 comprises 15 residues. The germline V gene encodes CDR1 SEHNR and CDR2 FQNEAQ (reference sequence). Trimming removed 1 base from V and 5 bases from J; junction bases left unmatched: 1. The CDR3 spells CASSLGTGNNSPLHF. As DNA, the CDR3 is TGTGCCAGCAGCTTAGGGACAGGGAATAATTCACCCCTCCACTTT.

This rearrangement joins TRBV7-9 to TRBJ2-5; 7 nucleotides match TRBD1. Germline assignment: CDR1 SEHNR and CDR2 FQNEAQ (reference sequence). Unmatched junction bases numbered 14, after V lost 5 bases and J lost 11 bases. This CDR3 region has 14 residues. CDR3 nucleotides: TGTGCCAGCAGCCCGAATGTCGAGACAGGGAAGCAGTACTTC. It codes for CASSPNVETGKQYF.

The gene calls are TRBV5-4 and TRBJ2-2, with 11 bases identical to TRBD2. Germline V gene sequence: CDR1 SGHNT, CDR2 YYREEE (reference sequence). V was pared by 0 bases and J by 4 bases, with 8 bases of the junction left unmatched. This CDR3 contains 18 residues. CDR3 coding DNA: TGTGCCAGCAGCTTGGGTAGCGGGAGGGTTGTTGGCACCGGGGAGCTGTTTTTT. Translated: CASSLGSGRVVGTGELFF. Variable domain in full (rest from reference TRBV5-4 and TRBJ2-2): ETGVTQSPTHLIKTRGQQVTLRCSSQSGHNTVSWYQQALGQGPQFIFQYYREEENGRGNFPPRFSGLQFPNYSSELNVNALELDDSALYLCASSLGSGRVVGTGELFFGEGSRLTVL.

This clone came up a few times. The chain couples TRBV5-6 to TRBJ2-7; 9 bases match TRBD1. In germline, CDR1 is SGHDT, CDR2 YYEEEE. Losses at the gene ends were 1 base for V and 5 bases for J; bases not matched to a gene: 10. The CDR3 totals 16 residues. CDR3: CASSLFVGTGFDEQYF. CDR3 coding DNA: TGTGCCAGCAGCTTGTTTGTGGGGACAGGGTTCGACGAGCAGTACTTC.

The V gene is TRBV19, the J gene TRBJ1-5; D is perhaps TRBD1 (6 bases). Deletions cut 5 bases from V and 3 bases from J, with 11 bases between. The CDR3 totals 14 residues. Looked up from germline, CDR1 is LNHDA and CDR2 is SQIVND (reference sequence). CDR3 in amino acids: CASSGGQHNQPQHF. The DNA of the CDR3 is TGTGCCAGTAGTGGGGGACAACACAATCAGCCCCAGCATTTT.

This chain joins TRBV6-5 and TRBJ1-2, with 8 bases lining up with TRBD1. J lost 9 bases, V lost 1 base, and 4 bases had no gene match. Germline V gene lookup returns CDR1 MNHEY and CDR2 SVGAGI. CDR3 length: 13 amino acids. This CDR3 reads CASSYWDRSRYTF. DNA of the CDR3: TGTGCCAGCAGTTACTGGGACAGGAGTCGCTACACCTTC.

The chain is built from TRBV6-5 and TRBJ1-5; D call uncertain. Germline lookup yields CDR1 MNHEY and CDR2 SVGAGI. V lost 3 bases to trimming and J lost 6 bases, with 12 bases between them. The CDR3 contains 14 residues. CDR3 sequence reads: CASSYKGGSQPQHF. In DNA, the CDR3 is TGTGCCAGCAGTTATAAGGGAGGAAGTCAGCCCCAGCATTTT.

The rearrangement uses TRBV10-2 and TRBJ1-2; TRBD1 matches 8 bases. The germline CDR1 and CDR2 sequences are WSHSY and SAAADI. The CDR3 length is 13 residues. With 10 bases clipped from V and 8 bases from J, the junction kept 12 bases outside the gene matches. The CDR3 DNA sequence: TGCGCCACCAACTCCGGGACAGGTGGCGGCTACACCTTC. Translation: CATNSGTGGGYTF.

The CDR3 is CASSFMSSAGETQYF. In DNA, the CDR3 is TGTGCCAGCAGCTTTATGAGCTCGGCTGGAGAGACCCAGTACTTC. This chain connects TRBV7-2 to TRBJ2-5; no firm D call. The CDR3 runs 15 residues. V lost 3 bases, J lost 4 bases, and 15 bases lay in between. Germline V gene sequence: CDR1 SGHTA, CDR2 FQGNSA. Drawing the rest from reference TRBV7-2 and TRBJ2-5, the complete variable domain is GAGVSQSPSNKVTEKGKDVELRCDPISGHTALYWYRQSLGQGLEFLIYFQGNSAPDKSGLPSDRFSAERTGGSVSTLTIQRTQQEDSAVYLCASSFMSSAGETQYFGPGTRLLVL.

The chain carries TRBV6-1 and TRBJ2-1; tentatively, D is TRBD1 or TRBD2 (5 bases each). Germline loops: CDR1 MNHNS, CDR2 SASEGT. The germline V and J ends were trimmed by 7 bases and 2 bases, with 15 bases remaining between them. This CDR3 region has 15 residues. Written as DNA, the CDR3 is TGTGCCAGCAAGATCTACGGGGCCCCCTACAATGAGCAGTTCTTC. This gives the protein CASKIYGAPYNEQFF.

This clone came up once. V is TRBV2 and J is TRBJ2-7; D is perhaps TRBD1 (6 bases). V was trimmed by 2 bases and J by 3 bases, leaving 11 bases between them. The CDR3 is 14 amino acids. Germline CDR1 and CDR2: SNHLY and FYNNEI. The CDR3 nucleotides read TGTGCCAGCAGTGAAAGGACAGCCTTCTACGAGCAGTACTTC. As protein: CASSERTAFYEQYF.

V usage is TRBV7-2 and J usage is TRBJ1-5, with D hard to call. The germline gives CDR1 SGHTA, CDR2 FQGNSA. There are 15 residues in the CDR3. V lost 1 base and J 5 bases, leaving 12 bases between the germline ends. The CDR3 DNA is TGTGCCAGCAGCTTAGGACGGCGTAGTGATCAGCCCCAGCATTTT. Protein product: CASSLGRRSDQPQHF.